This T cell receptor (beta chain) appears in the sequencing data of a study of T cells in tumors after PD-1 blockade. Study-wide background: Excluded were patients with checkpoint blockade, immunosuppressants, or radiotherapy or other anti-cancer therapy within 4 weeks. Each patient got pembrolizumab 200 mg every 3 weeks or cemiplimab 350 mg every 2 weeks. On average, peripheral blood gave about 110,000 TCR templates and tens of thousands of unique clonotypes. Study-wide points: Some novel exhausted tumor clones appeared in pre-treatment blood, suggesting peripheral recruitment.

Profiling relied on immunoSEQ multiplex PCR, and the TCRdb table lists in-frame clones only, not all of them. This sample has approximately 50,000 clones, with roughly 84% found just once. Details on this clone: Its specificity is not known.

The CDR3 extends over 15 amino acids. Trimming removed 5 bases from V and 6 bases from J; junction bases left unmatched: 7. CDR1 MNHEY and CDR2 SVGAGI come from the germline V gene. The source was PBMCs, collected before anti-PD-1 therapy. The genes are TRBV6-5 and TRBJ1-5; 10 bases agree with TRBD1. This receptor was taken from a human donor with advanced basal cell or squamous cell carcinoma (not recorded which). CDR3 in amino acids: CASSRGQGLSQPQHF. CDR3 bases: TGTGCCAGCAGTAGGGGACAGGGGTTGAGTCAGCCCCAGCATTTT.